The 4 T cell receptor beta chains in this list originate from one sample, sequenced in a study of cytomegalovirus exposure and HLA in healthy donors. It was with 60 Vbeta and 13 Jbeta primers that the PCR ran. Method: immunoSEQ multiplex PCR; TCRdb's copy keeps in-frame clones and lacks some. The data hold 150,000 to 200,000 clones, with roughly 81% observed a single time. Sequencing was performed on PBMCs. The receptors stem from a man aged 18 to 29 in good health and CMV-seropositive.

The chain has TRBV2 and TRBJ2-3, with 8 bases that match TRBD2. The CDR3 is 12 residues long. V trimming: 11 bases; J trimming: 5 bases; junction bases outside the gene matches: 6. Germline V gene lookup returns CDR1 SNHLY and CDR2 FYNNEI. For the CDR3, the DNA is TGTGCCGGGCAGGGACTAGAAGATACGCAGTATTTT. It encodes CAGQGLEDTQYF.

V is TRBV7-8 and J is TRBJ2-7; no firm D call. Germline V lookup: CDR1 SGHVS, CDR2 FQNEAQ. The CDR3 covers 13 residues. Trimming stripped 1 base from V and 0 bases from J, with 4 bases between. The CDR3 sequence: CASSLDSSYEQYF. For the CDR3, the DNA is TGTGCCAGCAGCTTAGACAGCTCCTACGAGCAGTACTTC.

V is TRBV15 and J is TRBJ2-5; possible D gene TRBD2, 5 bases. The end of the DNA is better explained by TRBJ2-7, so the J call may be wrong. Germline V gives CDR1 LNHNV, CDR2 YYDKDF (reference sequence). The CDR3 is 13 residues long. As DNA, the CDR3 is TGTGCCACCAGCACCGGGGAGAGCTACGAGCAGTACTTC. Protein product: CATSTGESYEQYF.

This chain links TRBV30 with TRBJ1-1; possibly TRBD1 for D (6 bases). This CDR3 spans 14 amino acids. V lost 0 bases and J 0 bases, leaving 8 bases between the germline ends. CDR1 is GTSNPN and CDR2 is SVGIG in the germline V gene (reference sequence). In DNA form, the CDR3 reads TGTGCCTGGAGTGTGCAGGGGCTGAACACTGAAGCTTTCTTT. This codes for CAWSVQGLNTEAFF.